These 21 T cell receptor beta chains came from one sample sequenced in a study of patients and donors after allogeneic stem cell transplantation. Each CDR3 protein is one row after TCRdb ran MiXCR on the RT-PCR reads. The sample shows tens of thousands of distinct CDR3 sequences, almost 7% of them seen only once. Sequences were obtained from blood, either unsorted or a sorted T cell fraction (not recorded which). All receptors derive from a human donor who was either an allogeneic HSCT recipient or a stem cell or donor lymphocyte infusion donor (not recorded which). It is not recorded whose cells these are; they may come from a transplant donor.

This clonotype was observed a few times. J is TRBJ2-4 and V is TRBV5-1; D is undetermined. The CDR3 loop spans 15 amino acids. V lost 4 bases and J lost 0, with 11 bases in between. Germline CDR1 is SGHRS and CDR2 is YFSETQ. In nucleotides, the CDR3 is TGCGCCAGCAGCCCTTCCACCCTAGCCAAAAACATTCAGTACTTC. Its protein product is CASSPSTLAKNIQYF.

This clonotype is medium-sized within its sample. The chain carries TRBV12-3 or TRBV12-4 and TRBJ1-1; D unclear. The ends were cut back, 5 bases at V and 4 bases at J, with 14 bases in the middle. The CDR3 consists of 14 residues. CDR3 amino acids: CASSRRTGATEAFF. The CDR3, as DNA: TGTGCCAGCAGTAGACGGACGGGTGCCACTGAAGCTTTCTTT.

The chain uses TRBV20-1 and TRBJ2-7; 9 bases agree with TRBD2. The trim removed 6 bases at V and 3 bases at J, leaving 9 bases unmatched. The CDR3 sequence is 14 residues long. Germline assignment: CDR1 DFQATT and CDR2 SNEGSKA (reference sequence). Written as DNA, the CDR3 is TGCAGTGCCGTCGTTAGCGGGAGAATCTACGAGCAGTACTTC. This sequence encodes CSAVVSGRIYEQYF.

This clonotype has at least ten counts. The chain employs TRBV27 and TRBJ1-2, with D unclear. CDR1 and CDR2 from the germline V gene are MNHEY and SMNVEV (reference sequence). Trimming pared 2 bases from V and 4 bases from J, leaving 8 bases between. This CDR3 has 13 residues. The CDR3 spells CASSLRTTYGYTF. The CDR3 DNA sequence: TGTGCCAGCAGTTTACGGACGACCTATGGCTACACCTTC.

The CDR3 bases are TGTGCCAGCAGTTACTCCGGACTAGCAGGGGAAAGCTCCTACGAGCAGTACTTC. It codes for CASSYSGLAGESSYEQYF. The chain joins TRBV6-2 or TRBV6-3 to TRBJ2-7, with 8 nucleotides matching TRBD2. Losses at the gene ends were 0 bases for V and 0 bases for J; bases not matched to a gene: 10. The CDR3 has 18 residues. Germline CDR1 and CDR2: MNHEY and SVGEGT.

This clonotype was recorded a few times. The chain joins TRBV7-9 to TRBJ1-5, with a tentative D call TRBD1 (6 bases). CDR1 is SEHNR, CDR2 FQNEAQ, per germline (reference sequence). The CDR3 runs to 19 residues. The V and J ends lost 1 base and 4 bases respectively, with 23 bases between them. CDR3 protein: CASSLDTGANVERNQPQHF. The CDR3 nucleotides are TGTGCCAGCAGCTTAGACACGGGGGCGAATGTAGAGCGTAATCAGCCCCAGCATTTT.

This clonotype was counted at least ten times. V and J are TRBV27 and TRBJ2-1; D gene ambiguous. This CDR3 contains 13 residues. Trimming removed 0 bases at V and 6 bases at J, with 6 bases between. CDR1 is MNHEY and CDR2 is SMNVEV in the germline V gene (reference sequence). The chain's CDR3 is CASSLSMSNEQFF. The CDR3 nucleotides are TGTGCCAGCAGTTTATCGATGAGCAATGAGCAGTTCTTC.

This clonotype came up many times. V gene TRBV18 combines with J gene TRBJ1-1, with D perhaps TRBD1 (6 bases). The CDR3 is 19 amino acids. Trimming removed 4 bases at V and 2 bases at J, with 26 bases between. The germline V gene has CDR1 KGHSH and CDR2 LQKENI. The DNA for the CDR3 is TGTGCCAGCTCACGACGGGGGATGGCCAGGGGCTTATCAAACACTGAAGCTTTCTTT. It translates to CASSRRGMARGLSNTEAFF.

This clonotype was seen many times. The chain carries TRBV20-1 and TRBJ2-1; TRBD2 aligns across 9 bases. In germline, CDR1 is DFQATT, CDR2 SNEGSKA (reference sequence). The V segment lost 0 bases and the J segment 10 bases; nucleotides outside the gene matches: 16. This CDR3 region has 17 residues. In DNA, the CDR3 is TGCAGTGCTAGAGATGGACCAGAGGGACTAGCCTTCCGAGAGCAGTTCTTC. It yields the protein CSARDGPEGLAFREQFF.

The CDR3 here is CASSRSGTSGQETQYF. The CDR3 DNA sequence: TGTGCCAGCAGCCGGAGCGGGACTAGCGGACAAGAGACCCAGTACTTC. The chain is built from TRBV7-9 and TRBJ2-5; TRBD2 matches 11 bases. V gave up 5 bases and J gave up 2 bases; unmatched junction bases: 7. Germline V gene data show CDR1 as SEHNR and CDR2 as FQNEAQ (reference sequence). The CDR3 is 16 amino acids.

Many counts were recorded for this clonotype. CDR3 residues: CATHRTGINQPQHF. As DNA, the CDR3 is TGTGCCACGCATAGGACAGGGATTAATCAGCCCCAGCATTTT. The chain employs TRBV19 and TRBJ1-5; 8 bases agree with TRBD1. Germline V gives CDR1 LNHDA, CDR2 SQIVND (reference sequence). V trimming: 10 bases; J trimming: 4 bases; junction bases outside the gene matches: 9. The CDR3 contains 14 residues.

Many counts were recorded for this clonotype. The chain joins TRBV12-3 or TRBV12-4 to TRBJ1-5; D unresolved. This CDR3 is 13 amino acids long. V gave up 3 bases and J gave up 7 bases, with 10 bases separating them. Here the CDR3 DNA reads TGTGCCAGCAGTTTCACCCCCGGCCAGCCCCAGCATTTT. As protein: CASSFTPGQPQHF.

V usage is TRBV7-9 and J usage is TRBJ2-3, with TRBD1 matching over 8 bases. CDR3 length: 15 residues. Germline V gene sequence: CDR1 SEHNR, CDR2 FQNEAQ (reference sequence). V lost 0 bases and J lost 5; bases outside the gene matches: 4. Here the CDR3 reads CASSLAWTGQDTQYF. As DNA, the CDR3 is TGTGCCAGCAGCTTAGCGTGGACAGGGCAAGATACGCAGTATTTT.

There are a few counts of this clonotype. This chain's CDR3 is CASSQNRLYEQYF. Here the CDR3 DNA reads TGTGCCAGCAGTCAGAACCGGCTCTACGAGCAGTACTTC. This rearrangement joins TRBV28 to TRBJ2-7, with D uncertain. Trimming shortened V by 5 bases and J by 3 bases, and 11 bases separated the two germline ends. Germline V lookup: CDR1 MDHEN, CDR2 SYDVKM. This CDR3 has 13 amino acids.

This clonotype was counted at least ten times. The gene calls are TRBV6-5 and TRBJ2-1, with 7 bases identical to TRBD2. The germline V gene has CDR1 MNHEY and CDR2 SVGAGI. This CDR3 is 14 amino acids long. After removal of 2 bases from V and 9 bases from J, the junction contained 7 bases not matched to a gene. The CDR3 DNA follows: TGTGCCAGCAGTTACCAGACTAGCCCTAGTGAGCAGTTCTTC. Protein product: CASSYQTSPSEQFF.

In this sample, this clonotype turned up a few times. The J gene is TRBJ2-3, the V gene TRBV2; D is unresolved. CDR1 is SNHLY and CDR2 is FYNNEI in the germline V gene. There are 14 residues in the CDR3. V was clipped by 4 bases and J by 1 base, with 9 bases between them. CDR3 protein: CASSGVVGTDTQYF. The CDR3 DNA is TGTGCCAGCAGTGGGGTAGTCGGCACAGATACGCAGTATTTT.

This clonotype turned up a few times. The chain links TRBV4-3 to TRBJ2-1, with TRBD2 matching 14 bases. This CDR3 is 17 amino acids long. The germline gives CDR1 LGHNA, CDR2 YSLEER. V shed 0 bases, J shed 4 bases, and the junction held 2 bases outside the gene matches. DNA for the CDR3: TGCGCCAGCAGCCAAGATCGACTAGCGGGAGGGTACAATGAGCAGTTCTTC. It translates to CASSQDRLAGGYNEQFF.

This clonotype showed up many times. The chain recombines TRBV27 with TRBJ1-2; TRBD1 aligns across 9 bases. Per the germline V gene, CDR1 is MNHEY and CDR2 is SMNVEV (reference sequence). J was trimmed by 5 bases and V by 6 bases; bases with no gene match: 7. The CDR3 extends over 14 amino acids. In DNA, the CDR3 is TGTGCCAGCAGACCCGGGACAGGGTTGTATGGCTACACCTTC. This gives the protein CASRPGTGLYGYTF.

This clonotype was seen at least ten times. The chain has TRBV6-6 and TRBJ1-1; D remains ambiguous. This CDR3 has 12 residues. Deletions cut 6 bases from V and 0 bases from J, with 5 bases between. The germline V gene encodes CDR1 MNHNY and CDR2 SVGAGI (reference sequence). The CDR3 nucleotides read TGTGCCAGCAGCGTGATGAACACTGAAGCTTTCTTT. Amino acids: CASSVMNTEAFF.

V and J are TRBV5-5 and TRBJ2-1; TRBD1 is a possible D gene (7 bases). The CDR3 has 15 residues. Germline CDR1 SGHKS, CDR2 YYEKEE (reference sequence). Trimming left V 0 bases short and J 16 bases short, with 23 bases between. The DNA of the CDR3 is TGTGCCAGCAGCTTGGCGACAGGGAGGAACGCTGCAGGTTTCTTC. It encodes CASSLATGRNAAGFF. The complete variable domain, with remaining parts taken from reference TRBV5-5 and TRBJ2-1, reads DAGVTQSPTHLIKTRGQQVTLRCSPISGHKSVSWYQQVLGQGPQFIFQYYEKEERGRGNFPDRFSARQFPNYSSELNVNALLLGDSALYLCASSLATGRNAAGFFGPGTRLTVL.

This clonotype was seen many times. V gene TRBV29-1 combines with J gene TRBJ2-3; 10 positions agree with TRBD2. Germline V gives CDR1 SQVTM, CDR2 ANQGSEA. V shed 4 bases and J 5 bases; nucleotides not matched to a gene: 3. The CDR3 is 13 amino acids. CDR3 DNA: TGCAGCGTTGCCCGGACTAGCGGAGATACGCAGTATTTT. Residues: CSVARTSGDTQYF.